These T cell receptor beta chains were read from a single sample in a study of PD-L1 blockade in urothelial cancer. Clones were read by immunoSEQ multiplex PCR, and TCRdb kept only the in-frame ones, dropping some. The sample carries roughly 24,000 clones, less than 90% recorded once. The sequenced sample was PBMCs, obtained around atezolizumab (anti-PD-L1) treatment. These receptors were obtained from a man in his 60s with urothelial cancer. The CDR3 runs from the conserved cysteine through the conserved F or W. D genes are given only for firm matches. Some rows have no size entry. The others give once, few or many, or a class for an expanded clone.

CDR3nt	CDR3aa	d_gene	j_gene	v_gene	abundance
TGCGCCAGCAGCCACCAGGGGAAGGGCTATGGCTACACCTTC	CASSHQGKGYGYTF	-	TRBJ1-2	TRBV4-1	-
TGTGCCAGTAGTATCCGGACAGAAACCTACAATGAGCAGTTCTTC	CASSIRTETYNEQFF	-	TRBJ2-1	TRBV19	once
TGTGCCAGCAGTGGACAGACGGATCATTTACAAGAGACCCAGTACTTC	CASSGQTDHLQETQYF	-	TRBJ2-5	TRBV25-1	-
TGTGCCAGCAGCCGGGGACAGGGTTCCTACAATGAGCAGTTCTTC	CASSRGQGSYNEQFF	TRBD1	TRBJ2-1	TRBV7-2	few
TGTGCCAGCAGCTCGATAGCCTTGGACACTGAAGCTTTCTTT	CASSSIALDTEAFF	-	TRBJ1-1	TRBV7-3	-
TGCGCCAGCAGCTTGGAACAGCTCCTTACTGGAAACACCATATATTTT	CASSLEQLLTGNTIYF	-	TRBJ1-3	TRBV5-1	-
TGCGCCAGCAGCTTGGCCCAGATAAGTGAGACCCAGTACTTC	CASSLAQISETQYF	-	TRBJ2-5	TRBV5-1	-
TGTGCCAGCAGTAGGGCGGGGGGGAACACTGAAGCTTTCTTT	CASSRAGGNTEAFF	-	TRBJ1-1	TRBV6-1	-
TGTGCCAGCAGTTCTTGGACTAGCGGAGACAATGAGCAGTTCTTC	CASSSWTSGDNEQFF	TRBD2	TRBJ2-1	TRBV6-5	-
TGTGCCAGCTCAGCCCGACGGACGGGAGCGGGTGAGACCCAGTACTTC	CASSARRTGAGETQYF	-	TRBJ2-5	TRBV18	-
TGTGCCAGCAGCGAGGGAGGACAGGGGACGGAAAAACTGTTTTTT	CASSEGGQGTEKLFF	TRBD1	TRBJ1-4	TRBV9	-
TGCGCCAGCAGCCTCTCCCCTAGTGGGGGGTACAATGAGCAGTTCTTC	CASSLSPSGGYNEQFF	-	TRBJ2-1	TRBV5-1	-
TGCGCCGTCGACAGGGACATGAACACTGAAGCTTTCTTT	CAVDRDMNTEAFF	TRBD1	TRBJ1-1	TRBV10-2	-
TGCGCCAGCAGCGCCAAAGGGACAGGGTCAATCGTCGGGGAGCTGTTTTTT	CASSAKGTGSIVGELFF	TRBD1	TRBJ2-2	TRBV5-1	once
TGCGCCAGCAGCCAAGAAAGGAGGACAGGGGTGGGGACCCAGTACTTC	CASSQERRTGVGTQYF	TRBD1	TRBJ2-5	TRBV4-1	-
TGCGCCAGCAGCTTACCAGGGGCGGCCGGGGAGCTGTTTTTT	CASSLPGAAGELFF	-	TRBJ2-2	TRBV5-1	-
TGCGCCAGCAGCCAAGCGGACAGGGAGATCAGTGGCTACACCTTC	CASSQADREISGYTF	TRBD1	TRBJ1-2	TRBV4-1	-
TGCGCCAGTAGGACTGGCGGGGGGGTGTTAAATGAGCAGTTCTTC	CASRTGGGVLNEQFF	TRBD2	TRBJ2-1	TRBV5-1	-
TGTGCCTGGAGGAGGGAGAGGGGCTACACCTTC	CAWRRERGYTF	-	TRBJ1-2	TRBV30	-
TGTGCCAGCAGTGAAATGGAAGGAGCAGGGGGCTCTGGAAACACCATATATTTT	CASSEMEGAGGSGNTIYF	TRBD1	TRBJ1-3	TRBV25-1	-
TGCGCCAGCAGCAGAAGCGGGAGCAGCTCCTACAATGAGCAGTTCTTC	CASSRSGSSSYNEQFF	TRBD2	TRBJ2-1	TRBV5-1	-
TGTGCCAGCAGCTTGGTAGGGGCAGAAAAACTGTTTTTT	CASSLVGAEKLFF	-	TRBJ1-4	TRBV5-6	-
TGTGCCAGCAGTGAATCGGCCAGGGGAACTTCCTATAATTCACCCCTCCACTTT	CASSESARGTSYNSPLHF	-	TRBJ1-6	TRBV2	-
TGTGCCAGCTCACCTACCACTGGACTAGCGGGCGCCGAGCAGTACTTC	CASSPTTGLAGAEQYF	TRBD2	TRBJ2-7	TRBV18	-
TGTGCCAGCAGGATACCGGCCGACAACGAGCAGTACTTC	CASRIPADNEQYF	-	TRBJ2-7	TRBV28	-
TGCGCCAGCAGCTCCAGCGGGGGGGCCCTAAGGACACCCCTCCACTTT	CASSSSGGALRTPLHF	-	TRBJ1-6	TRBV5-1	-
TGTGCCAGCAGCTTACCGGGACAGTGGACGTATGGCTACACCTTC	CASSLPGQWTYGYTF	TRBD1	TRBJ1-2	TRBV5-6	-
TGTGCCAGCAGTGCGACGACAGGGGGCAGCTACAATGAGCAGTTCTTC	CASSATTGGSYNEQFF	TRBD1	TRBJ2-1	TRBV6-1	-
TGCAGACAGGGGAGAGGCACTGAAGCTTTCTTT	CRQGRGTEAFF	TRBD1	TRBJ1-1	TRBV20-1	once
TGTGCCAGCAGCTTATCGGGGGTCAATTCACCCCTCCACTTT	CASSLSGVNSPLHF	-	TRBJ1-6	TRBV7-9	-
TGTGCCACCAGCAGGGAGAGCTCTGGGGCCAACGTCCTGACTTTC	CATSRESSGANVLTF	-	TRBJ2-6	TRBV15	-
TGTGCCAGTGGGACTAGCGGTACGCAAGAGACCCAGTACTTC	CASGTSGTQETQYF	TRBD2	TRBJ2-5	TRBV6-1	-
TGTGCCAGCTTCCCGCCTAGCGGGGGGAAATACAATGAGCAGTTCTTC	CASFPPSGGKYNEQFF	TRBD2	TRBJ2-1	TRBV2	-
TGTGCCTGGGCGTCCCCAGGGTTTAATGAAAAACTGTTTTTT	CAWASPGFNEKLFF	-	TRBJ1-4	TRBV30	-
TGTGCCAGCATTAGGGGTATGAAGTTCGGCTACCTCCCTAAAGGGGGCTACACCTTC	CASIRGMKFGYLPKGGYTF	-	TRBJ1-2	TRBV5-6	-
TGCAGTGCTAGACCCAACAATGAGCAGTTCTTC	CSARPNNEQFF	-	TRBJ2-1	TRBV20-1	-
TGTGCCAGCAGCCAAGATCCTCGGGACAGCCACCGGGGGTTT	CASSQDPRDSHRGF	TRBD1	TRBJ1-1	TRBV4-2	-
TGTGCCATCAGTGAGGGGGAGGTCAATCAGCCCCAGCATTTT	CAISEGEVNQPQHF	-	TRBJ1-5	TRBV10-3	-
TGCGCCAGCAGCTTGGAACAGTTCAATGGCTACACCTTC	CASSLEQFNGYTF	-	TRBJ1-2	TRBV5-1	-